This TCR beta chain was sequenced in a study of shared clonotypes between healthy human individuals. This clone was found once. Other DNA sequences in this sample translate to the same CDR3. V lost 0 bases to trimming and J lost 2 bases, with 7 bases between them. CDR3 length: 14 amino acids. The germline V gene encodes CDR1 SGHRS and CDR2 YFSETQ. Naive CD4+ cells were CD45RA-selected; the remaining cells were memory. Libraries were prepared by immunoSEQ multiplex PCR; TCRdb keeps only in-frame clonotypes and omits some of them. The table lists 1 million to 1.3 million clones, more than 75% of them singletons.

The sequence derives from a man younger than 35 in good health. Some clones in this sample may be carry-over from other donors' samples. The specimen sequenced was memory CD4+ T cells from PBMCs. As for subset: CD45RA-negative fraction. This chain joins TRBV5-1 and TRBJ2-3; D gene unclear. The CDR3 coding sequence is TGCGCCAGCAGCTTGGGTCAGTTCACAGATACGCAGTATTTT. It codes for CASSLGQFTDTQYF.